This T cell receptor beta chain was observed in a study of T cell responses to AZD1222 COVID-19 vaccine. Study-wide results and caveats: Clonal diversity was possibly underestimated, and white British individuals and females predominated among donors.

Data came from immunoSEQ multiplex PCR; TCRdb stores just in-frame clones and leaves some out. Here the sample spans 95,000 to 150,000 clones, 70% to 90% being singletons. Worth noting for this clone: Antigen specificity is unknown.

Looked up from germline, CDR1 is SGHTA and CDR2 is FQGNSA. V was clipped by 5 bases and J by 10 bases; unmatched bases: 19. The CDR3 has 17 residues. The sample in question was peripheral blood, obtained on day 0 of AZD1222 vaccination. This sequence was found in an adult in good health. The chain carries TRBV7-2 and TRBJ2-4, with 8 bases aligning to TRBD2. The CDR3 nucleotides are TGTGCCAGCAGCCCCGGGGGGGCAGTGGGGGTTGCGGGAATTCAGTACTTC. This gives the protein CASSPGGAVGVAGIQYF.